This note documents a single T cell receptor (beta chain) sequence. With 2 bases removed from V and 2 bases from J, the gap between germline ends came to 10 bases. The CDR3 is made up of 15 amino acids. Germline values: CDR1 KGHSH, CDR2 LQKENI. The sample comes from a study of shared clonotypes between healthy human individuals. Splitting of CD4+ cells produced CD45RA+ naive and CD45RA-negative memory subsets. Each PCR replicate from the sorted subsets contained 150 to 200 ng DNA, which is tens of thousands of T cell genomes. The repertoire was sequenced with immunoSEQ multiplex PCR; TCRdb's copy has only in-frame clones and lacks some. The sample includes about 2.4 million clones, about 92% seen only once; the top ten take roughly 0.15%.

This clonotype originated in a man younger than 35 in good health. The rearrangement joins TRBV18 to TRBJ1-5, with no clear D. Sequencing used naive CD4+ T cells sorted from blood. Described subset: CD45RA+ positively selected. CDR3 loop: CASSPTAGGNQPQHF. The CDR3 nucleotides are TGTGCCAGCTCACCAACGGCGGGAGGCAATCAGCCCCAGCATTTT.